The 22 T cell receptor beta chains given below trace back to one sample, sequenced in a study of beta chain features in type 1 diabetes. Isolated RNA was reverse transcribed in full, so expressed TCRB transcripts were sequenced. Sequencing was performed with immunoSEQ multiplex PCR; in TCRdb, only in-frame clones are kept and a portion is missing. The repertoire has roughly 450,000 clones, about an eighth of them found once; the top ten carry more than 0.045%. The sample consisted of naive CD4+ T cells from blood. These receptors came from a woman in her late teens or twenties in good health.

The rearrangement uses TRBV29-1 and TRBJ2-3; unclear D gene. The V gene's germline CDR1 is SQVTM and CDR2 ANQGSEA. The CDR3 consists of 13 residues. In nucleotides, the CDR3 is TGCAGTTCACTTCTAAATCGGGCAGATACGCAGTATTTT. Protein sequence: CSSLLNRADTQYF.

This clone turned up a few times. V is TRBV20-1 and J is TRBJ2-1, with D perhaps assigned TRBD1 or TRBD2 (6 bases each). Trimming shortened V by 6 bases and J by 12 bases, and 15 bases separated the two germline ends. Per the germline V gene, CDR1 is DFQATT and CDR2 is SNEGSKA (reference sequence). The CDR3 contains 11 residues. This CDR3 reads CSATHEGGQFF. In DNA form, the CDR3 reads TGCAGTGCCACCCACGAGGGGGGGCAGTTCTTC.

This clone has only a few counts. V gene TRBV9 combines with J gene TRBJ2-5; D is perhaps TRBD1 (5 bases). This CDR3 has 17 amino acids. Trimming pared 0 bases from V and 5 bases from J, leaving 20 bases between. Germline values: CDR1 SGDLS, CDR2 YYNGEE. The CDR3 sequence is CASSVASATDKGETQYF. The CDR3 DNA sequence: TGTGCCAGCAGCGTAGCCTCGGCGACAGACAAGGGGGAGACCCAGTACTTC.

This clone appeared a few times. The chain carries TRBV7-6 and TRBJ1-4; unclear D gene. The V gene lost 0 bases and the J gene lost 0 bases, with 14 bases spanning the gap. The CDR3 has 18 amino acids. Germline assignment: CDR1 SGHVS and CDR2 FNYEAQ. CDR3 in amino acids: CASSLARVRVATNEKLFF. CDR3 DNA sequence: TGTGCCAGCAGCTTAGCGAGGGTTAGGGTTGCAACTAATGAAAAACTGTTTTTT.

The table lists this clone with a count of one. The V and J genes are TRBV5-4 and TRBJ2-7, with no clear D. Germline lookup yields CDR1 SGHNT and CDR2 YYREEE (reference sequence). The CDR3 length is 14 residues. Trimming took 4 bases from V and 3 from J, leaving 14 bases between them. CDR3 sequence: CASSDGRNRYEQYV. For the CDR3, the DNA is TGTGCCAGCAGCGACGGACGGAACCGCTACGAGCAGTACGTC.

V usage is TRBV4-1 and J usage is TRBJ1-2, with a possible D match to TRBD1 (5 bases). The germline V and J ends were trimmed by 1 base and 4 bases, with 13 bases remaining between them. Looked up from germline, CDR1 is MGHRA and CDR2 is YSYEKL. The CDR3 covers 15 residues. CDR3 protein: CASSQGRDRIYGYTF. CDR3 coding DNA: TGCGCCAGCAGCCAAGGAAGAGACAGAATCTATGGCTACACCTTC.

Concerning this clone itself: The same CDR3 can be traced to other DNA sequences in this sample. CDR3 amino acids: CASSPSGANVLTF. Here the CDR3 DNA reads TGTGCCAGTAGCCCCTCTGGGGCCAACGTCCTGACTTTC. The V and J genes are TRBV7-9 and TRBJ2-6; D is uncertain. V lost 9 bases, J lost 0 bases, and 6 bases lay in between. CDR3 length: 13 residues. Germline CDR1 and CDR2: SEHNR and FQNEAQ (reference sequence). Complete variable domain (other parts from reference TRBV7-9 and TRBJ2-6): DTGVSQNPRHKITKRGQNVTFRCDPISEHNRLYWYRQTLGQGPEFLTYFQNEAQLEKSRLLSDRFSAERPKGSFSTLEIQRTEQGDSAMYLCASSPSGANVLTFGAGSRLTVL.

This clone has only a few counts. The CDR3 sequence: CASSERGPYNEQFF. DNA for the CDR3: TGCGCCAGCAGCGAGCGGGGACCATACAATGAGCAGTTCTTC. The J gene is TRBJ2-1, the V gene TRBV4-1; 7 positions match TRBD2. This CDR3 spans 14 amino acids. Unmatched junction bases numbered 5, after V lost 5 bases and J lost 4 bases. Germline loops: CDR1 MGHRA, CDR2 YSYEKL.

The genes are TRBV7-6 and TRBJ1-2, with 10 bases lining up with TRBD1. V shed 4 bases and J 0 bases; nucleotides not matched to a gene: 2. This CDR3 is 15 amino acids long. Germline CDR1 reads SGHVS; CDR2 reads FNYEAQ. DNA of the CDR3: TGTGCCAGCAGCTCGGGACAGGGGCCTAACTATGGCTACACCTTC. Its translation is CASSSGQGPNYGYTF.

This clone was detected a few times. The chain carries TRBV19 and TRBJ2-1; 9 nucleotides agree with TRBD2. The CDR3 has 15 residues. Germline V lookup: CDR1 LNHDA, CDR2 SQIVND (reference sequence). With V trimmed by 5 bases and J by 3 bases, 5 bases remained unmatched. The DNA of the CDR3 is TGTGCCAGTAGTTGGGGAGCGGGAGGCTACAATGAGCAGTTCTTC. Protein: CASSWGAGGYNEQFF.

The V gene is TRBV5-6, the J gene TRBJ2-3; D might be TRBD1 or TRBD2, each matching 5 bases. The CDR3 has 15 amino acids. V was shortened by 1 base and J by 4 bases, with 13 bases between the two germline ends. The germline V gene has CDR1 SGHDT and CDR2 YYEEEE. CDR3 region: CASSLRGEGADTQYF. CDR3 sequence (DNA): TGTGCCAGCAGCTTGAGAGGGGAAGGAGCAGATACGCAGTATTTT. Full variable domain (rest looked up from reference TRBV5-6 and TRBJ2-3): DAGVTQSPTHLIKTRGQQVTLRCSPKSGHDTVSWYQQALGQGPQFIFQYYEEEERQRGNFPDRFSGHQFPNYSSELNVNALLLGDSALYLCASSLRGEGADTQYFGPGTRLTVL.

The CDR3 spells CAISEWGNEQYF. CDR3 nucleotide sequence: TGTGCCATCAGTGAATGGGGGAACGAGCAGTACTTC. The V call is TRBV10-3, the J call TRBJ2-7; D assignment may be TRBD1 or TRBD2 (5 bases each). The CDR3 has 12 residues. Trimming pared 3 bases from V and 5 bases from J, leaving 8 bases between. Germline V gives CDR1 ENHRY, CDR2 SYGVKD.

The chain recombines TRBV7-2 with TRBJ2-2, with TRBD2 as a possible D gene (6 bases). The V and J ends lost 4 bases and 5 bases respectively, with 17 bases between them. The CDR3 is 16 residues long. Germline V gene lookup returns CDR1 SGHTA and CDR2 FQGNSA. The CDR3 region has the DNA TGTGCCAGCAGCTCGACCAGCGGGTTTACTACCGGGGAGCTGTTTTTT. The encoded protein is CASSSTSGFTTGELFF.

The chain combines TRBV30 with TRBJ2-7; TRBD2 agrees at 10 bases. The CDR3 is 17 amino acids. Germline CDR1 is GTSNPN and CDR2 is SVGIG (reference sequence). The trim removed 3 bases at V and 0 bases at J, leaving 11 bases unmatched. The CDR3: CAWRKSGLADLSYEQYF. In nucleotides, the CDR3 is TGTGCCTGGAGGAAATCTGGACTAGCGGACCTCTCCTACGAGCAGTACTTC.

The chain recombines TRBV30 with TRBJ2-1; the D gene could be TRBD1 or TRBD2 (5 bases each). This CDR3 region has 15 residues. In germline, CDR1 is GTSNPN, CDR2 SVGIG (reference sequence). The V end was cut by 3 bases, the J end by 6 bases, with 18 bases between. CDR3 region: CAWRRAGEGRNEQFF. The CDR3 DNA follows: TGTGCCTGGAGACGCGCAGGTGAGGGACGCAATGAGCAGTTCTTC. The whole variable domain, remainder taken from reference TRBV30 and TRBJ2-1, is SQTIHQWPATLVQPVGSPLSLECTVEGTSNPNLYWYRQAAGRGLQLLFYSVGIGQISSEVPQNLSASRPQDRQFILSSKKLLLSDSGFYLCAWRRAGEGRNEQFFGPGTRLTVL.

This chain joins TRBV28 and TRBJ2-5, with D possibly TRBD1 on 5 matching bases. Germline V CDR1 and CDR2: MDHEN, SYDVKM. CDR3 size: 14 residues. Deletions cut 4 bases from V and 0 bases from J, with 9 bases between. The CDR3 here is CASSYRQYQETQYF. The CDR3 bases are TGTGCCAGCAGTTATAGACAGTACCAAGAGACCCAGTACTTC. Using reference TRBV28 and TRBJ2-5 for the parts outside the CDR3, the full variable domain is DVKVTQSSRYLVKRTGEKVFLECVQDMDHENMFWYRQDPGLGLRLIYFSYDVKMKEKGDIPEGYSVSREKKERFSLILESASTNQTSMYLCASSYRQYQETQYFGPGTRLLVL.

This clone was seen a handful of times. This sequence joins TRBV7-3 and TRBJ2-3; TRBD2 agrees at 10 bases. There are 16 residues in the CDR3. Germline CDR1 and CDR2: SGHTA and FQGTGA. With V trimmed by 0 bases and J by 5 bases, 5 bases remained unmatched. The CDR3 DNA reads TGTGCCAGCAGCTTAACGCCTAGCGGGGGACAAGATACGCAGTATTTT. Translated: CASSLTPSGGQDTQYF.

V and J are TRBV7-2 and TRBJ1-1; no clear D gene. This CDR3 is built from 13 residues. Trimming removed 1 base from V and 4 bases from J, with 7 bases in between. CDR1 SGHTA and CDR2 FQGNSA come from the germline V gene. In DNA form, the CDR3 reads TGTGCCAGCAGCTTAGTAAGCTTCACTGAAGCTTTCTTT. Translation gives CASSLVSFTEAFF.

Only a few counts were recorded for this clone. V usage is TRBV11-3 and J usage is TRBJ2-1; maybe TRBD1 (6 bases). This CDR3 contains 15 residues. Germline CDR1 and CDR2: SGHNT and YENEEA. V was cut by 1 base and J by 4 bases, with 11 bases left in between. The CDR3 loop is CASSLVQGLYNEQFF. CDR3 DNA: TGTGCCAGCAGCTTAGTACAGGGTTTATACAATGAGCAGTTCTTC.

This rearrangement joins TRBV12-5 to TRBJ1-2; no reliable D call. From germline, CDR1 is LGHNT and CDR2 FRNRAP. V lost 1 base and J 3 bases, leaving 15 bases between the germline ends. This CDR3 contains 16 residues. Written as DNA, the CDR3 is TGTGCTAGTGGTTTGGAAGGAGGGTATGAGGACTATGGCTACACCTTC. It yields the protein CASGLEGGYEDYGYTF.

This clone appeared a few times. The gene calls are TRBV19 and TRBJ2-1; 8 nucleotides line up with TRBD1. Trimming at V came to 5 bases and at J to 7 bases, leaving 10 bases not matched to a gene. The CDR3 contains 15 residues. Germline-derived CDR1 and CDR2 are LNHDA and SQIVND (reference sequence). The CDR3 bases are TGTGCCAGTAGTCCTAGGACAGGGATGGGTAATGAGCAGTTCTTC. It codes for CASSPRTGMGNEQFF. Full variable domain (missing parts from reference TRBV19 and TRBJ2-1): DGGITQSPKYLFRKEGQNVTLSCEQNLNHDAMYWYRQDPGQGLRLIYYSQIVNDFQKGDIAEGYSVSREKKESFPLTVTSAQKNPTAFYLCASSPRTGMGNEQFFGPGTRLTVL.

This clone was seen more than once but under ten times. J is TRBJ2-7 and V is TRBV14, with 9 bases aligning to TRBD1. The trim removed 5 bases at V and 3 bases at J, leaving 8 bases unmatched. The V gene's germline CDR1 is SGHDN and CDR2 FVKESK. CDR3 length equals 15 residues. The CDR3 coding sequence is TGTGCCAGCAGCGCCTCGGGACAGGGATACTACGAGCAGTACTTC. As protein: CASSASGQGYYEQYF.